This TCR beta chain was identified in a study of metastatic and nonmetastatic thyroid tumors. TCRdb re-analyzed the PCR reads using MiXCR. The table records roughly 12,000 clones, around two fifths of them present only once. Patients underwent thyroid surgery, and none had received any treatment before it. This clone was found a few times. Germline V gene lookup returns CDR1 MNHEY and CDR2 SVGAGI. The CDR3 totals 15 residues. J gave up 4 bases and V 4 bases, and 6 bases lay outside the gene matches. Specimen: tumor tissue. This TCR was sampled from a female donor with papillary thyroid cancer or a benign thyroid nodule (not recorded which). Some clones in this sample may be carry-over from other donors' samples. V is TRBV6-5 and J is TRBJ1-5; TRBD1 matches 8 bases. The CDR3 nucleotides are TGTGCCAGCAGTTCCGGCGGGGACAGGAATCAGCCCCAGCATTTT. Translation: CASSSGGDRNQPQHF.